The next 14 T cell receptor beta chains were all read from a single sample in a study of a mutant IDH1 vaccine in newly diagnosed glioma. These receptors have no identified antigens. The time point is: week 35, safety follow-up. Each vaccine dose was 300 ug of mutant IDH1 20-mer peptide, with topical imiquimod. Profiling relied on immunoSEQ multiplex PCR, and the TCRdb table lists in-frame clones only, not all of them. The sample has about 26,000 clones, roughly 80% seen once; the top ten hold roughly 30%. The material sequenced was PBMCs, taken from a glioma patient whose treatment included an IDH1 peptide vaccine. These receptor sequences come from a young man with glioma.

This rearrangement joins TRBV6-5 to TRBJ1-1, with D possibly being TRBD1 (5 bases). The length of the CDR3 is 13 residues. Deletions cut 4 bases from V and 10 bases from J, with 16 bases between. Germline loops: CDR1 MNHEY, CDR2 SVGAGI. The CDR3 loop reads CASSFGTGGVAFF. In nucleotides, the CDR3 is TGTGCCAGCAGTTTTGGGACGGGTGGGGTAGCTTTCTTT.

In regard to this clone: A read error may account for a junction end that differs from germline. The rearrangement links TRBV7-2 to TRBJ1-4; D might be TRBD1 (5 bases). Germline V gives CDR1 SGHTA, CDR2 FQGNSA. The CDR3 length is 17 residues. For the CDR3, the DNA is TGTGCCAGCAGCTCTAAAGGGACTGAACATAATGAAAAACTGCTCCGATTT. It encodes CASSSKGTEHNEKLLRF.

The chain has TRBV6-6 and TRBJ1-5, with 11 bases lining up with TRBD1. This CDR3 has 15 residues. In germline, CDR1 is MNHNY, CDR2 SVGAGI (reference sequence). Losses at the gene ends were 6 bases for V and 6 bases for J; bases not matched to a gene: 7. CDR3 sequence: CASRTGQGALQPQHF. The CDR3 DNA sequence: TGTGCCAGCAGAACCGGACAGGGGGCTCTTCAGCCCCAGCATTTT.

The chain joins TRBV10-2 to TRBJ2-3; the D gene is possibly TRBD2 (5 bases). V was clipped by 7 bases and J by 2 bases, with 16 bases between them. The CDR3 loop spans 15 amino acids. Germline V gene sequence: CDR1 WSHSY, CDR2 SAAADI. Here the CDR3 reads CASTPLGVSTDTQYF. The CDR3 DNA reads as TGCGCCAGCACCCCCCTGGGAGTGTCCACAGATACGCAGTATTTT.

The CDR3 nucleotides are TGCGCCAGCAGCTTGGTCGGCCAGGGGACTGAAGCTTTCTTT. It is translated as CASSLVGQGTEAFF. This chain connects TRBV5-1 to TRBJ1-1, with a possible D match to TRBD1 (6 bases). Trimming shortened V by 0 bases and J by 5 bases, and 11 bases separated the two germline ends. The germline V gene has CDR1 SGHRS and CDR2 YFSETQ. This CDR3 spans 14 amino acids.

The chain is built from TRBV5-1 and TRBJ1-1, with 9 nucleotides matching TRBD1. J lost 8 bases, V lost 2 bases, and 1 base had no gene match. The length of the CDR3 is 12 residues. Per germline, CDR1 SGHRS and CDR2 YFSETQ. DNA for the CDR3: TGCGCCAGCAGCTTAGGACAGGGGGAAGCTTTCTTT. Its translation is CASSLGQGEAFF.

This clone has only a few counts. The V and J genes are TRBV30 and TRBJ1-5; TRBD1 matches at 8 bases. The CDR3 extends over 15 amino acids. Germline loops: CDR1 GTSNPN, CDR2 SVGIG (reference sequence). V was pared by 3 bases and J by 2 bases, with 6 bases of the junction left unmatched. The DNA of the CDR3 is TGTGCCTGGAGCCCCGGGACAGGAGGCAATCAGCCCCAGCATTTT. This translates into CAWSPGTGGNQPQHF.

The chain links TRBV29-1 to TRBJ1-1; 9 bases are shared with TRBD1. Germline CDR1 reads SQVTM; CDR2 reads ANQGSEA. The CDR3 is 15 residues long. Trimming took 3 bases from V and 5 from J; bases not matched to a gene: 10. Here the CDR3 DNA reads TGCAGCGTTGACGGGGACAGGGAATATGGAACTGAAGCTTTCTTT. Residues: CSVDGDREYGTEAFF.

V is TRBV6-6 and J is TRBJ2-7; D not resolved. The CDR3 has 12 residues. Germline V gives CDR1 MNHNY, CDR2 SVGAGI (reference sequence). V was clipped by 5 bases and J by 4 bases, with 9 bases between them. The CDR3: CASSDTAYEQYF. The CDR3 DNA sequence: TGTGCCAGCAGTGATACGGCATACGAGCAGTACTTC.

The rearrangement uses TRBV18 and TRBJ2-2; D call uncertain. V lost 2 bases, J lost 1 base, and 5 bases lay in between. The germline CDR1 and CDR2 sequences are KGHSH and LQKENI. This CDR3 is 14 amino acids long. This CDR3 is CASSPRKNTGELFF. The CDR3 DNA follows: TGTGCCAGCTCACCAAGGAAGAACACCGGGGAGCTGTTTTTT.

The chain links TRBV5-4 to TRBJ1-2; TRBD1 matches at 9 bases. After removal of 4 bases from V and 4 bases from J, the junction contained 8 bases not matched to a gene. The CDR3 covers 15 residues. From germline, CDR1 is SGHNT and CDR2 YYREEE (reference sequence). Here the CDR3 reads CASSPAGQGGYGYTF. The CDR3 bases are TGTGCCAGCAGCCCAGCGGGACAGGGAGGCTATGGCTACACCTTC.

V is TRBV10-2 and J is TRBJ1-1, with no clear D. The CDR3 totals 13 residues. CDR1 and CDR2 from the germline V gene are WSHSY and SAAADI. The ends were cut back, 6 bases at V and 1 base at J, with 9 bases in the middle. CDR3 region: CASSGGENTEAFF. CDR3 in DNA: TGCGCCAGCAGCGGCGGGGAGAACACTGAAGCTTTCTTT.

V and J are TRBV5-1 and TRBJ1-5, with TRBD1 as a possible D gene (5 bases). The length of the CDR3 is 16 residues. The V end was cut by 4 bases, the J end by 2 bases, with 16 bases between. Germline CDR1 and CDR2: SGHRS and YFSETQ. CDR3 in DNA: TGCGCCAGCAGCGTATCCCCGGACACGGGCAATCAGCCCCAGCATTTT. Translating it yields CASSVSPDTGNQPQHF.

This clone appeared a single time. The chain combines TRBV7-3 with TRBJ2-7; no firm D call. V was shortened by 3 bases and J by 1 base, with 7 bases between the two germline ends. The V gene's germline CDR1 is SGHTA and CDR2 FQGTGA. This CDR3 region has 13 residues. In DNA form, the CDR3 reads TGTGCCAGCAGCTTTAGCCCATCCTACGAGCAGTACTTC. Amino acids: CASSFSPSYEQYF.